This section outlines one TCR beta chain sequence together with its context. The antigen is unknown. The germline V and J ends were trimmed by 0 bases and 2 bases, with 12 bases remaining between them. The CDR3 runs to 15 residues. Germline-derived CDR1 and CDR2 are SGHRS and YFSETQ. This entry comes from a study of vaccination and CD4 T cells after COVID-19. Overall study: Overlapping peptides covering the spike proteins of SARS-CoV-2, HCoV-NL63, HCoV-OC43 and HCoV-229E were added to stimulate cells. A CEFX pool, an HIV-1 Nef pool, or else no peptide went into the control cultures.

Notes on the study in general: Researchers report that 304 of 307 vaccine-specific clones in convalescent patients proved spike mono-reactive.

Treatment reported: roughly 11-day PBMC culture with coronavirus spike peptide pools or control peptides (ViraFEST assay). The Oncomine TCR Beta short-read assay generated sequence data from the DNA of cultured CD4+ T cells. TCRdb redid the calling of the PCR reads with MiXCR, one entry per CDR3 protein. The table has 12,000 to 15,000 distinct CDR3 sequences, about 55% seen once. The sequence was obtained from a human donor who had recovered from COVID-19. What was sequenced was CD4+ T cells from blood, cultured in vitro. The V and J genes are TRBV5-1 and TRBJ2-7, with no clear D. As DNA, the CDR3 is TGCGCCAGCAGCTTGGCTCCGACGGCAACCTACGAGCAGTACTTC. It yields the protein CASSLAPTATYEQYF. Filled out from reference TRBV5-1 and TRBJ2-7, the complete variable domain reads KAGVTQTPRYLIKTRGQQVTLSCSPISGHRSVSWYQQTPGQGLQFLFEYFSETQRNKGNFPGRFSGRQFSNSRSEMNVSTLELGDSALYLCASSLAPTATYEQYFGPGTRLTVT.